These T cell receptor beta chains were read from a single sample in a study of cytomegalovirus exposure and HLA in healthy donors. Libraries were prepared by immunoSEQ multiplex PCR; TCRdb keeps only in-frame clonotypes and omits some of them. The top ten hold roughly 5.9% of the sample, which has about 120,000 clones, nearly 80% seen once. Sequenced input: PBMCs. The receptors derive from a woman aged 40 to 50 in good health and CMV-seronegative. CDR3s include the opening cysteine and the closing phenylalanine or tryptophan. Fields, in order: J gene, D gene, V gene, CDR3 DNA, CDR3 protein. The D gene is left open where the match is weak.

j_call: TRBJ1-6
d_call: NA
v_call: TRBV9
cdr3_nt: TGTGCCAGCGGAGGGGACTCACCCCTCCACTTT
cdr3_aa: CASGGDSPLHF

j_call: TRBJ2-7
d_call: NA
v_call: TRBV6-6
cdr3_nt: TGTGCCAGCAGTTACCGAGAGACTTACATGAGCGAGCAGTACTTC
cdr3_aa: CASSYRETYMSEQYF

j_call: TRBJ2-7
d_call: NA
v_call: TRBV6-5
cdr3_nt: TGTGCCAGCAGTCCCACGAATTCTCCTACCGAGCAGTACTTC
cdr3_aa: CASSPTNSPTEQYF

j_call: TRBJ2-1
d_call: TRBD1
v_call: TRBV4-1
cdr3_nt: TGCGCCAGCAGCCAAGGCGCCGGGACAGGGGGAACTGAGCAGTTCTTC
cdr3_aa: CASSQGAGTGGTEQFF

j_call: TRBJ1-5
d_call: TRBD1
v_call: TRBV7-9
cdr3_nt: TGTGCCAGCAGCTCAGCCCGGGACAGGGGAGATCAGCCCCAGCATTTT
cdr3_aa: CASSSARDRGDQPQHF

j_call: TRBJ2-2
d_call: TRBD2
v_call: TRBV4-2
cdr3_nt: TGTGCCAGCAGCCAAGAGCCCCCCCGGGGACTAGCGGGAGGGCCTGTGACCGGGGAGCTGTTTTTT
cdr3_aa: CASSQEPPRGLAGGPVTGELFF

j_call: TRBJ2-1
d_call: NA
v_call: TRBV15
cdr3_nt: TGTGCCACCAGCAGACTAGCCAAGGCACGGTACAATGAGCAGTTCTTC
cdr3_aa: CATSRLAKARYNEQFF

j_call: TRBJ2-2
d_call: NA
v_call: TRBV6-1
cdr3_nt: TGTGCCAGCGTTGAGGGGAACACCGGGGAGCTGTTTTTT
cdr3_aa: CASVEGNTGELFF

j_call: TRBJ2-5
d_call: TRBD2
v_call: TRBV4-2
cdr3_nt: TGTGCCAGCAGCCAACCACTAGCGAACGGATCCCCAGAGACCCAGTACTTC
cdr3_aa: CASSQPLANGSPETQYF

j_call: TRBJ2-7
d_call: TRBD1
v_call: TRBV7-9
cdr3_nt: TGTGCCAGCAGCCCGATGACAGGGAACGGCGAGCAGTACTTC
cdr3_aa: CASSPMTGNGEQYF